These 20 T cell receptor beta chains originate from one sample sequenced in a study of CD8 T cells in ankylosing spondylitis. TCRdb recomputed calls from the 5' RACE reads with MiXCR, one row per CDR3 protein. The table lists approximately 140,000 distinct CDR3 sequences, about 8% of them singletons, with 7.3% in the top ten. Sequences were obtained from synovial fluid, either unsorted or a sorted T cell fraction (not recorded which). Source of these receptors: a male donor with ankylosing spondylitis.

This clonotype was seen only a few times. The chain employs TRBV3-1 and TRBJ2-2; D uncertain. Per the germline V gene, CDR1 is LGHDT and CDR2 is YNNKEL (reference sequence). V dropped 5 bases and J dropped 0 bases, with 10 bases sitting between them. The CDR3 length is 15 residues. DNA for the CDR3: TGTGCCAGCAGCGTGACTTTCCCGAACACCGGGGAGCTGTTTTTT. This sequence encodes CASSVTFPNTGELFF.

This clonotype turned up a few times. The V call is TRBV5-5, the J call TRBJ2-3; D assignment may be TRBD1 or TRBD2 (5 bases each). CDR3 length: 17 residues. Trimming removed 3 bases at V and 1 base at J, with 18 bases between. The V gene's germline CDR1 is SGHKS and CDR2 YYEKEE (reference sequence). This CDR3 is CASSSRWTRGGTDTQYF. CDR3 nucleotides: TGTGCCAGCAGCTCCCGATGGACGAGAGGGGGCACAGATACGCAGTATTTT.

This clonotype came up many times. The CDR3: CASRSPLGSGGRGDTQYF. CDR3 coding DNA: TGTGCCAGCAGATCTCCTCTCGGGAGCGGGGGGCGTGGAGATACGCAGTATTTT. V and J are TRBV11-2 and TRBJ2-3; 9 bases match TRBD2. Germline CDR1 is SGHAT and CDR2 is FQNNGV. V shed 6 bases and J 5 bases; nucleotides not matched to a gene: 18. The CDR3 runs 18 residues.

The CDR3 coding sequence is TGCAGTGCGGACCTTTACTACGAGCAGTACTTC. Amino acids: CSADLYYEQYF. The chain combines TRBV20-1 with TRBJ2-7; D call uncertain. The CDR3 is made up of 11 amino acids. Trimming took off 6 bases at V and 3 bases at J, with 9 bases between the two ends. Per the germline V gene, CDR1 is DFQATT and CDR2 is SNEGSKA (reference sequence).

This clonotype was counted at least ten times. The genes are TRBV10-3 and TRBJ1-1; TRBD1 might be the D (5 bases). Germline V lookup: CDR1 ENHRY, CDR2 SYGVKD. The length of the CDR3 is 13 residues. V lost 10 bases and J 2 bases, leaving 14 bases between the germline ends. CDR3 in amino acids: CATMTVPNTEAFF. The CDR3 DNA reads TGTGCCACCATGACAGTACCCAACACTGAAGCTTTCTTT.

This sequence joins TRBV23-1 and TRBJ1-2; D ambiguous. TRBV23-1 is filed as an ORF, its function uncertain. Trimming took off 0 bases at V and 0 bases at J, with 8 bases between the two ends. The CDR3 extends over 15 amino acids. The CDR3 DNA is TGCGCCAGCAGTCAATCGGGCAGAGCTAACTATGGCTACACCTTC. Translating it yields CASSQSGRANYGYTF.

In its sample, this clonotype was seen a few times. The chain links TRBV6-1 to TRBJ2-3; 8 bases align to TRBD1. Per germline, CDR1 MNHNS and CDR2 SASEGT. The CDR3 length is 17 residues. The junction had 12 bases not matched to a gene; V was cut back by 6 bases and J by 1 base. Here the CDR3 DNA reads TGTGCCAGCAGCCCGACCCCAGGACAGGGAGGCACAGATACGCAGTATTTT. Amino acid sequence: CASSPTPGQGGTDTQYF.

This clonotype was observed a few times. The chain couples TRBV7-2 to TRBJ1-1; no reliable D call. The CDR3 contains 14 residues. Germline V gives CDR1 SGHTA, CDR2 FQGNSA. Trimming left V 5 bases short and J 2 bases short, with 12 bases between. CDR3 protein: CASSLLVGNTEAFF. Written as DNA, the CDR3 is TGTGCCAGCAGCCTCTTGGTGGGAAACACTGAAGCTTTCTTT.

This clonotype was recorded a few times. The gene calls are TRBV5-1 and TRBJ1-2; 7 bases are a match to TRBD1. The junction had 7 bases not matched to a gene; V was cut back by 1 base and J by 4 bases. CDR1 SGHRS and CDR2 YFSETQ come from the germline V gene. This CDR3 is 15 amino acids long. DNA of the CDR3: TGCGCCAGCAGCTTGCTGGCGTCAGGGGGCTATGGCTACACCTTC. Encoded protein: CASSLLASGGYGYTF.

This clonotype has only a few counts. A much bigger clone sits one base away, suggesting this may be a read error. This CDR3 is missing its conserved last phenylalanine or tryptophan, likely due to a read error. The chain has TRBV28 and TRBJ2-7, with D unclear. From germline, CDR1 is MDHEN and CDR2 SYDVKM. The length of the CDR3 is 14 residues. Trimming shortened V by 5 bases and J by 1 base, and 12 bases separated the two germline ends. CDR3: CASSRTGVSYEQYS. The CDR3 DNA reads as TGTGCCAGCAGTCGTACCGGCGTTTCCTACGAGCAGTACTCC.

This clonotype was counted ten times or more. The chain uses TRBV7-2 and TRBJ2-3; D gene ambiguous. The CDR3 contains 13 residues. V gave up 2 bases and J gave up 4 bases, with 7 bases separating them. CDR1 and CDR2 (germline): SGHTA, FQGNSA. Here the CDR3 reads CASSLSLADTQYF. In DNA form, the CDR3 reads TGTGCCAGCAGCTTAAGCTTGGCAGATACGCAGTATTTT.

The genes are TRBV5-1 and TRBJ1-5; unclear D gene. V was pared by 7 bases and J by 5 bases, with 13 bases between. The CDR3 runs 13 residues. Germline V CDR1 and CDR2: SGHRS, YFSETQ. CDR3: CASRSHEDQPQHF. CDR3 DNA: TGCGCCAGCCGCTCGCACGAGGATCAGCCCCAGCATTTT. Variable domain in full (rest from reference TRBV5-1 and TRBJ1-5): KAGVTQTPRYLIKTRGQQVTLSCSPISGHRSVSWYQQTPGQGLQFLFEYFSETQRNKGNFPGRFSGRQFSNSRSEMNVSTLELGDSALYLCASRSHEDQPQHFGDGTRLSIL.

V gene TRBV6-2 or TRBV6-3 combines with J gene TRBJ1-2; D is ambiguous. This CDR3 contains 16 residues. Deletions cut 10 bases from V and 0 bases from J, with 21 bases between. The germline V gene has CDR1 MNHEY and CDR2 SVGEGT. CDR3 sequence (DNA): TGTGCCACATCATCTGCAAGGGCCGTCACTAACTATGGCTACACCTTC. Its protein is CATSSARAVTNYGYTF.

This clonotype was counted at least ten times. CDR3 nucleotide sequence: TGCGCCAGCAGCTTTTTACCCCAGGTGACCTACGAGCAGTACTTC. This encodes CASSFLPQVTYEQYF. The chain uses TRBV5-1 and TRBJ2-7; no clear D gene. Germline CDR1 reads SGHRS; CDR2 reads YFSETQ. The CDR3 totals 15 residues. Trimming removed 2 bases at V and 2 bases at J, with 14 bases between.

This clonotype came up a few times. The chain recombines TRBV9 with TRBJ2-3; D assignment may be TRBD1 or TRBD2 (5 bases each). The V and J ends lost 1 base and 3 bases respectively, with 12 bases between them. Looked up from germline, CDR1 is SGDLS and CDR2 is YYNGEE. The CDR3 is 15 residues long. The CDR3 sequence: CASSVPGDGTDTQYF. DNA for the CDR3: TGTGCCAGCAGCGTACCCGGGGACGGGACAGATACGCAGTATTTT.

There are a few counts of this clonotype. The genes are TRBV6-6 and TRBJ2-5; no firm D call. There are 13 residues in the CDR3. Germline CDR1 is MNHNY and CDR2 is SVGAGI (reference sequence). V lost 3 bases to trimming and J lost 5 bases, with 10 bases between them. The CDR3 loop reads CASSYSGSETQYF. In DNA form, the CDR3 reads TGTGCCAGCAGTTATTCCGGGTCTGAGACCCAGTACTTC.

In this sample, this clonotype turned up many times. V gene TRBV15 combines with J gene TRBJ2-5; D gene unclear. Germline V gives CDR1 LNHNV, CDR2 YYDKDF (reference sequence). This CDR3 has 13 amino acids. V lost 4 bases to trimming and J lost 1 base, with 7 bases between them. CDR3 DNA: TGTGCCACCAGCACCGACCCCCAAGAGACCCAGTACTTC. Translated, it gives CATSTDPQETQYF.

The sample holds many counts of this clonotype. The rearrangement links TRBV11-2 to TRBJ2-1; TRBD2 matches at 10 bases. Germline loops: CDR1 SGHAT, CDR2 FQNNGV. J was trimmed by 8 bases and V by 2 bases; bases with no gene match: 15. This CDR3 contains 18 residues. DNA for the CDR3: TGTGCCAGCAGCTTAATGGCTAGTACTAGCGGGATTCGGTATGAGCAGTTCTTC. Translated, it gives CASSLMASTSGIRYEQFF.

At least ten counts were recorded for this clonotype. CDR3: CASSLSSHNGYTF. The CDR3 nucleotides are TGTGCCAGCAGTTTATCATCCCACAATGGCTACACCTTC. This chain links TRBV27 with TRBJ1-2, with D hard to call. The CDR3 has 13 residues. V dropped 0 bases and J dropped 6 bases, with 8 bases sitting between them. Germline lookup yields CDR1 MNHEY and CDR2 SMNVEV (reference sequence).

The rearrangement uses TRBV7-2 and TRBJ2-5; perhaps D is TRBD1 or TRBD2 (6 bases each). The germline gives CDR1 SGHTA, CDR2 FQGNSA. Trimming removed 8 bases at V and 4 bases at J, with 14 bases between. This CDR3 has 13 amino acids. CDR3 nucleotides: TGTGCCAGCGCCTCTGGGGGGCGAGAGACCCAGTACTTC. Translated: CASASGGRETQYF.